The text below deals with one T cell receptor beta chain. Its antigen is still unknown. Because the CDR3 is missing its conserved closing phenylalanine or tryptophan, this is likely a read error. Naive CD8 T cell sorting was performed on the CD8+CD4-CCR7+CD45RA+ phenotype. This sample is drawn from a study of molecular identifiers for immune sequencing clone quantification. Study observations and caveats: Clones above 20 RNA copies held over 98% of effector molecules, under 1% in naive cells.

The use of previously described methods and listed TCR primers produced the bulk TCR libraries. Using its own MiXCR run on the PCR reads, TCRdb lists one record per CDR3 protein. The table records 100,000 or so distinct CDR3 sequences, roughly a third of them present only once. The CDR3 extends over 14 amino acids. The V gene's germline CDR1 is MNHNY and CDR2 SVGAGI (reference sequence). The V and J ends lost 2 bases and 1 base respectively, with 8 bases between them. This sequence joins TRBV6-6 and TRBJ1-1; no definite D call. The sequencing sample was made of naive CD8+ T cells from blood, with Jurkat cell RNA spiked in. The subset denotes: FACS-sorted CD8+CD4-CCR7+CD45RA+ naive T cells. The receptor was derived from a human donor in good health. Some libraries in this study had Jurkat cell RNA spiked in. The CDR3 loop reads CASSYVSTNTEAFY. The CDR3 DNA reads TGTGCCAGCAGTTACGTATCTACGAACACTGAAGCTTTCTAT.